Listed below are T cell receptor beta chains from one sample, sequenced in a study of cytomegalovirus exposure and HLA in healthy donors. TCRdb's copy holds only in-frame clones and misses some; the assay was immunoSEQ multiplex PCR. Here the sample spans approximately 180,000 clones, approximately 82% being singletons. The sequenced sample consisted of PBMCs. The receptors were sampled from a woman between 18 and 30 years old in good health and CMV-seronegative. Both conserved end residues are part of each CDR3. D genes are given only for firm matches. Expanded clones are given a class, and other clones once, few, many or no size at all.

j_call d_call v_call clone_size cdr3_nt cdr3_aa
TRBJ2-1 . TRBV7-9 . TGTGCCAGCAGCTTAGGCACAAAGATGGCCTACAATGAGCAGTTCTTC CASSLGTKMAYNEQFF
TRBJ1-3 . TRBV7-9 . TGTGCCAGCAGCTTCGGGGAGGGAAACACCATATATTTT CASSFGEGNTIYF
TRBJ2-5 . TRBV11-2 . TGTGCCAGCAGCTTATATCAGGAGACCCAGTACTTC CASSLYQETQYF
TRBJ2-2 TRBD1 TRBV15 . TGTGCCACCAGCAGCGTCGGACAGGGCGCCAACACCGGGGAGCTGTTTTTT CATSSVGQGANTGELFF
TRBJ2-1 . TRBV10-1 once TGCGCCAGCAGTGAGCCCCCGGTCAATGAGCAGTTCTTC CASSEPPVNEQFF
TRBJ2-1 . TRBV29-1 . TGCAGCGTTGTCGGGACTTTGAAGGAGAATGAGCAGTTCTTC CSVVGTLKENEQFF
TRBJ2-3 . TRBV4-3 few TGCGCCAGCAGCCAAGATCTAGTCTCCCCTGGCACAGATACGCAGTATTTT CASSQDLVSPGTDTQYF
TRBJ1-4 TRBD1 TRBV6-1 . TGTGCCAGCAGTGAAATGGGACAGGGTATAGGTATAAGTGAAAAACTGTTTTTT CASSEMGQGIGISEKLFF
TRBJ2-1 TRBD2 TRBV27 . TGTGCCAGCAGACGGGCCGGGACTAGTGGGGGTAATGAGCAGTTCTTC CASRRAGTSGGNEQFF
TRBJ2-5 . TRBV19 . TGTGCCAGTAGTATTAGTCGGTTACAAGAGACCCAGTACTTC CASSISRLQETQYF
TRBJ1-2 . TRBV6-1 once TGTGCCAGCAGTGAAGCAAATCGCGGGGGCTTGGGCTACACCTTC CASSEANRGGLGYTF
TRBJ2-7 . TRBV27 . TGTGCCAGCAGTTCTTCCTCCGCCTACGAGCAGTACTTC CASSSSSAYEQYF
TRBJ2-3 TRBD1 TRBV7-2 . TGTGCCAGCAGCCTAGACAGGGGGCTTAACACAGATACGCAGTATTTT CASSLDRGLNTDTQYF
TRBJ1-2 TRBD1 TRBV5-6 . TGTGCCAGCAGCTTAGGGCGACAGGGCCTCGAGGGCTACACCTTC CASSLGRQGLEGYTF
TRBJ1-1 . TRBV5-5 . TGTGCCAGCAGCTTATTAATCGGGGCTGAAGCTTTCTTT CASSLLIGAEAFF
TRBJ2-4 TRBD2 TRBV19 . TGTGCCAGTACCACATTAGCGGGACTCGACATTCAGTACTTC CASTTLAGLDIQYF
TRBJ2-1 . TRBV6-5 . TGTGCCAGCAGTTACTCTAGCGGATACAATGAGCAGTTCTTC CASSYSSGYNEQFF
TRBJ1-3 TRBD1 TRBV6-5 . TGTGCCAGCAGGGACAGGGCATACTCTGGAAACACCATATATTTT CASRDRAYSGNTIYF
TRBJ2-1 TRBD2 TRBV6-5 . TGTGCCAGCAGGTGGACTAGCGGTTACAATGAACAGTTCTTC CASRWTSGYNEQFF
TRBJ1-3 TRBD1 TRBV6-6 . TGTGCCAGCAGATCCGGACAGGGAAACTCTGGAAACACCATATATTTT CASRSGQGNSGNTIYF
TRBJ2-7 . TRBV5-4 . TGTGCCAGCAGCTTGCGCGGGGGCAACCCCTACGAGCAGTACTTC CASSLRGGNPYEQYF
TRBJ1-1 . TRBV4-3 few TGCGCCAGCAGCCAGGAACGGGGATCTGAAGCTTTCTTT CASSQERGSEAFF
TRBJ2-7 . TRBV19 . TGTGCCAGTAGTAAACGGGCGGGACCTCTCCCTACCTACGAGCAGTACTTC CASSKRAGPLPTYEQYF
TRBJ1-1 . TRBV7-9 . TGTGCCAGCAGCCCAACTTTGAACACTGAAGCTTTCTTT CASSPTLNTEAFF
TRBJ2-3 TRBD2 TRBV11-2 . TGTGCCAGCAGCCCCCGGGTGGGATCAGCGGGAGGTGGAGATACGCAGTATTTT CASSPRVGSAGGGDTQYF
TRBJ2-7 TRBD2 TRBV18 . TGTGCCAGCTCAGCAACCCTCCGACTAGCGGGAGTTCGAGAGCAGTACTTC CASSATLRLAGVREQYF
TRBJ2-5 . TRBV27 . TGTGCCAGCAGTTTATACAGATCACTTCAAGAGACCCAGTACTTC CASSLYRSLQETQYF
TRBJ1-3 . TRBV7-8 . TGTGCCAGCAGCCCGATTGCGGCGGGCTCTGGAAACACCATATATTTT CASSPIAAGSGNTIYF